Below are 25 T cell receptor beta chains sequenced from a single sample in a study of blood T cell repertoires in COVID-19. Here immunoSEQ multiplex PCR was the method, and the copy in TCRdb shows in-frame clones only, minus some. In the table there are more than 300,000 clones, about 88% of which are singletons. Sample: PBMCs or T cells enriched from blood (not recorded which). The receptor source for this set is a woman aged 18-35 years who had recovered from COVID-19.

This clone has just one count. The chain combines TRBV6-5 with TRBJ2-7; TRBD2 might be the D (5 bases). Trimming took 0 bases from V and 3 from J, leaving 12 bases between them. Germline assignment: CDR1 MNHEY and CDR2 SVGAGI. The CDR3 covers 15 residues. The CDR3 sequence: CASSYSQTNNYEQYF. CDR3 in DNA: TGTGCCAGCAGTTACTCGCAGACTAACAACTACGAGCAGTACTTC.

The chain carries TRBV6-5 and TRBJ1-5, with 11 bases lining up with TRBD1. Trimming took 6 bases from V and 7 from J; bases not matched to a gene: 5. CDR3 length: 14 amino acids. In germline, CDR1 is MNHEY, CDR2 SVGAGI. Here the CDR3 reads CASRGQGAGQPQHF. The CDR3 bases are TGTGCCAGCAGAGGACAGGGGGCCGGGCAGCCCCAGCATTTT.

Only one count was recorded for this clone. CDR3 nucleotides: TGTGCCAGCAGCTTGGTCCGTTCAGACTATGGCTACACCTTC. Its protein is CASSLVRSDYGYTF. This sequence joins TRBV5-4 and TRBJ1-2; D unresolved. Germline V CDR1 and CDR2: SGHNT, YYREEE (reference sequence). CDR3 length: 14 residues. V was shortened by 0 bases and J by 3 bases, with 9 bases between the two germline ends. Using reference TRBV5-4 and TRBJ1-2 for the parts outside the CDR3, the full variable domain is ETGVTQSPTHLIKTRGQQVTLRCSSQSGHNTVSWYQQALGQGPQFIFQYYREEENGRGNFPPRFSGLQFPNYSSELNVNALELDDSALYLCASSLVRSDYGYTFGSGTRLTVV.

The count of this clone is one. This chain uses TRBV6-5 with TRBJ1-1, with TRBD1 matching over 10 bases. Unmatched junction bases numbered 2, after V lost 6 bases and J lost 7 bases. Looked up from germline, CDR1 is MNHEY and CDR2 is SVGAGI. This CDR3 has 12 amino acids. CDR3 sequence reads: CASSRDRGEAFF. The CDR3 nucleotides are TGTGCCAGCAGCAGGGACAGGGGTGAAGCTTTCTTT.

The V and J genes are TRBV4-1 and TRBJ2-2; perhaps TRBD1 as D (6 bases). Per the germline V gene, CDR1 is MGHRA and CDR2 is YSYEKL. The CDR3 contains 16 residues. Trimming cost V 7 bases and J 1 base, with 16 bases left between them. The CDR3 DNA sequence: TGCGCCAGCACCAGGAAAGGGACACGGAACACCGGGGAGCTGTTTTTT. This encodes CASTRKGTRNTGELFF.

The chain couples TRBV23-1 to TRBJ1-5, with TRBD1 matching 8 bases. TRBV23-1 is marked as an open reading frame, function uncertain. V was pared by 6 bases and J by 0 bases, with 10 bases of the junction left unmatched. This CDR3 has 17 amino acids. The CDR3 sequence is CASSPRQGTISNQPQHF. CDR3 bases: TGCGCCAGCAGCCCCAGACAGGGGACCATTAGCAATCAGCCCCAGCATTTT.

The rearrangement joins TRBV2 to TRBJ2-7; TRBD1 matches at 11 bases. This CDR3 has 14 amino acids. V trimming: 5 bases; J trimming: 5 bases; junction bases outside the gene matches: 5. Looked up from germline, CDR1 is SNHLY and CDR2 is FYNNEI. The CDR3 nucleotides are TGTGCCAGCAGTAGGGACAGGGGGTTAAACGAGCAGTACTTC. Encoded protein: CASSRDRGLNEQYF.

The chain recombines TRBV4-2 with TRBJ2-2, with 8 bases identical to TRBD1. CDR3 length: 15 amino acids. Per the germline V gene, CDR1 is LGHNA and CDR2 is YNFKEQ. The J segment lost 6 bases and the V segment lost 7 bases, leaving 10 bases of the junction unmatched. The CDR3 spells CASTSQGARAGELFF. The CDR3 nucleotides are TGTGCCAGCACTAGCCAGGGGGCGAGGGCCGGGGAGCTGTTTTTT.

The chain is built from TRBV2 and TRBJ1-1; 9 positions match TRBD1. Looked up from germline, CDR1 is SNHLY and CDR2 is FYNNEI. The J segment lost 5 bases and the V segment lost 8 bases, leaving 6 bases of the junction unmatched. This CDR3 has 13 residues. The CDR3 coding sequence is TGTGCCAGCGGGGGGACAGGGAAAACTGAAGCTTTCTTT. This translates into CASGGTGKTEAFF.

This chain uses TRBV5-6 with TRBJ1-6, with 10 bases aligning to TRBD1. The CDR3 is 15 amino acids. V lost 3 bases, J lost 9 bases, and 6 bases stayed unmatched. Germline V lookup: CDR1 SGHDT, CDR2 YYEEEE. CDR3: CASSYRDRGFSPLHF. The CDR3, as DNA: TGTGCCAGCAGCTACCGGGACAGGGGTTTTTCACCCCTCCACTTT.

This chain uses TRBV4-1 with TRBJ1-4, with D possibly TRBD1 on 5 matching bases. V dropped 5 bases and J dropped 8 bases, with 9 bases sitting between them. The CDR3 has 12 amino acids. Germline V gives CDR1 MGHRA, CDR2 YSYEKL. In nucleotides, the CDR3 is TGCGCCAGCAGCGGGGGGGAAGAAAAACTGTTTTTT. This sequence encodes CASSGGEEKLFF.

This clone appeared a single time. The gene calls are TRBV12-3 or TRBV12-4 and TRBJ2-7, with 10 bases identical to TRBD1. The V gene end was trimmed by 4 bases and the J gene end by 4 bases; junction bases not matched to a gene: 1. This CDR3 spans 13 amino acids. In DNA form, the CDR3 reads TGTGCCAGCAGTTCGGGACAGGGGTACGAGCAGTACTTC. Encoded protein: CASSSGQGYEQYF.

This chain links TRBV7-3 with TRBJ2-3; 10 positions match TRBD2. The V gene end was trimmed by 5 bases and the J gene end by 2 bases; junction bases not matched to a gene: 4. Germline V gene sequence: CDR1 SGHTA, CDR2 FQGTGA. The CDR3 runs 15 residues. CDR3 bases: TGTGCCAGCAGCGGACTAGCGGCGGTCACAGATACGCAGTATTTT. It translates to CASSGLAAVTDTQYF.

The chain recombines TRBV5-4 with TRBJ2-3; 11 bases are a match to TRBD2. The CDR3 is 14 amino acids. Germline lookup yields CDR1 SGHNT and CDR2 YYREEE (reference sequence). V was pared by 2 bases and J by 11 bases, with 7 bases of the junction left unmatched. The CDR3 region is CASSLPNGLAGQYF. Here the CDR3 DNA reads TGTGCCAGCAGCTTACCAAACGGACTAGCGGGGCAGTATTTT. Full variable domain (outside the CDR3, taken from reference TRBV5-4 and TRBJ2-3): ETGVTQSPTHLIKTRGQQVTLRCSSQSGHNTVSWYQQALGQGPQFIFQYYREEENGRGNFPPRFSGLQFPNYSSELNVNALELDDSALYLCASSLPNGLAGQYFGPGTRLTVL.

V usage is TRBV5-8 and J usage is TRBJ1-2, with 7 bases fitting TRBD1. CDR1 is SGHTS and CDR2 is YDEGEE in the germline V gene. J lost 4 bases, V lost 2 bases, and 5 bases had no gene match. This CDR3 spans 14 amino acids. CDR3 sequence reads: CASSLTGVSYGYTF. The CDR3 coding sequence is TGTGCCAGCAGCTTAACAGGGGTTAGCTATGGCTACACCTTC. Full variable domain (remainder filled in from reference TRBV5-8 and TRBJ1-2): EAGVTQSPTHLIKTRGQQATLRCSPISGHTSVYWYQQALGLGLQFLLWYDEGEERNRGNFPPRFSGRQFPNYSSELNVNALELEDSALYLCASSLTGVSYGYTFGSGTRLTVV.

Written as DNA, the CDR3 is TGTGCCAGTAGTATAGGGTCCGGGAGAACTGAAGCTTTCTTT. Protein sequence: CASSIGSGRTEAFF. The chain carries TRBV19 and TRBJ1-1, with D hard to call. This CDR3 comprises 14 residues. Deletions cut 1 base from V and 5 bases from J, with 11 bases between. CDR1 and CDR2 from the germline V gene are LNHDA and SQIVND (reference sequence).

The V and J genes are TRBV5-4 and TRBJ2-1, with D unresolved. The CDR3 totals 15 residues. With 1 base removed from V and 6 bases from J, the gap between germline ends came to 14 bases. Germline lookup yields CDR1 SGHNT and CDR2 YYREEE (reference sequence). DNA for the CDR3: TGTGCCAGCAGCTTGTTCGCTACGGTGGTCAATGAGCAGTTCTTC. Translating gives CASSLFATVVNEQFF.

This chain uses TRBV27 with TRBJ2-7; 9 nucleotides agree with TRBD2. This CDR3 contains 15 residues. Germline V gene data show CDR1 as MNHEY and CDR2 as SMNVEV (reference sequence). Trimming cost V 6 bases and J 6 bases; bases outside gene matches: 12. CDR3 in DNA: TGTGCCAGCAGACCTGCGGGGGGGAGTTTGGGCGAGCAGTACTTC. It codes for CASRPAGGSLGEQYF.

The V call is TRBV6-1, the J call TRBJ1-2; D remains ambiguous. The germline V and J ends were trimmed by 2 bases and 4 bases, with 11 bases remaining between them. This CDR3 spans 14 amino acids. Germline V lookup: CDR1 MNHNS, CDR2 SASEGT. The CDR3 DNA sequence: TGTGCCAGCAGTGAACGCGACACGTTCTATGGCTACACCTTC. It specifies CASSERDTFYGYTF.

The rearrangement uses TRBV29-1 and TRBJ1-6; D perhaps matches TRBD1 (6 bases). The CDR3 is 14 amino acids. In germline, CDR1 is SQVTM, CDR2 ANQGSEA. The V end was cut by 7 bases, the J end by 7 bases, with 17 bases between. Here the CDR3 DNA reads TGCAGCGCCCTAGGCCAGGGGAGCAATTCACCCCTCCACTTT. Translated: CSALGQGSNSPLHF. Variable domain in full (rest from reference TRBV29-1 and TRBJ1-6): SAVISQKPSRDICQRGTSLTIQCQVDSQVTMMFWYRQQPGQSLTLIATANQGSEATYESGFVIDKFPISRPNLTFSTLTVSNMSPEDSSIYLCSALGQGSNSPLHFGNGTRLTVT.

The DNA for the CDR3 is TGTGCCAGCAGTTACTCGTGGAGGGAGGATCCTGGAAACACCATATATTTT. Translated: CASSYSWREDPGNTIYF. The chain uses TRBV6-7 and TRBJ1-3; D gene unclear. TRBV6-7 is an open reading frame whose function is uncertain. CDR3 length: 17 residues. Trimming took off 0 bases at V and 2 bases at J, with 14 bases between the two ends.

This clone showed up just a few times. The DNA of the CDR3 is TGCGCCAGCAGCCCGCGTGCGGGGACAGGTACTAATGAAAAACTGTTTTTT. Translated, it gives CASSPRAGTGTNEKLFF. This sequence joins TRBV4-1 and TRBJ1-4; 8 bases are a match to TRBD1. In germline, CDR1 is MGHRA, CDR2 YSYEKL. The ends lost 4 bases at V and 2 bases at J; junction bases unmatched: 9. The CDR3 covers 17 residues.

The genes are TRBV7-9 and TRBJ2-7; no reliable D call. The CDR3 consists of 15 residues. Trimming left V 7 bases short and J 2 bases short, with 18 bases between. CDR1 is SEHNR and CDR2 is FQNEAQ in the germline V gene (reference sequence). The chain's CDR3 is CASTTSSGATYEQYF. DNA for the CDR3: TGTGCCAGCACCACCAGTTCTGGAGCTACCTACGAGCAGTACTTC. Full variable domain (outside the CDR3, taken from reference TRBV7-9 and TRBJ2-7): DTGVSQNPRHKITKRGQNVTFRCDPISEHNRLYWYRQTLGQGPEFLTYFQNEAQLEKSRLLSDRFSAERPKGSFSTLEIQRTEQGDSAMYLCASTTSSGATYEQYFGPGTRLTVT.

V and J are TRBV28 and TRBJ1-1; 8 bases are a match to TRBD1. Germline V gives CDR1 MDHEN, CDR2 SYDVKM. This CDR3 region has 15 residues. The junction had 4 bases not matched to a gene; V was cut back by 3 bases and J by 1 base. CDR3 protein: CASSLRQGRNTEAFF. In DNA form, the CDR3 reads TGTGCCAGCAGTTTGCGACAGGGGAGGAACACTGAAGCTTTCTTT.

For this clone: One junction end does not reproduce the germline sequence, and a read error may be involved. The J gene is TRBJ1-1, the V gene TRBV6-5; 7 nucleotides line up with TRBD1. CDR1 MNHEY and CDR2 SVGAGI come from the germline V gene. This CDR3 spans 14 amino acids. The CDR3 DNA follows: TGTGCCAGCAGTCGGGGTGGACAGGACACCGAAGCTTTCTTT. It is translated as CASSRGGQDTEAFF.